The rows below give T cell receptor beta chains drawn from one sample of a study of regulatory T cells in long-lasting Graves disease. TCRdb re-derived calls from the multiplex PCR reads in MiXCR, one entry per CDR3 protein. Of 530,000 or so distinct CDR3 sequences in the sample, 13% were seen once. The same specimen was also included in a second study, on T cells in Graves' hyperthyroidism and ophthalmopathy.

This material consisted of peripheral blood mononuclear cells (PBMCs), taken at new diagnosis, from a patient treated with antithyroid drugs. These TCRs come from a man aged 30 to 45 with Graves disease. Each CDR3 is given with its conserved first and last residue. D genes are given only for firm matches. The size of a clone is reported for some rows only, either as once, few or many, or as a class for expanded clones.

>TRBJ2-1|many|TRBV3-1|TRBD2
CASSQDPRTSGANEQFF
TGTGCCAGCAGCCAAGATCCACGGACTAGCGGGGCTAATGAGCAGTTCTTC
>TRBJ1-6|few|TRBV30|TRBD1
CASPMDPGQGAPLHF
TGTGCCTCGCCGATGGATCCGGGACAGGGTGCACCCCTCCACTTT
>TRBJ2-2|many|TRBV9|.
CASSEEPSNTGELFF
TGTGCCAGCAGCGAGGAGCCATCAAACACCGGGGAGCTGTTTTTT
>TRBJ1-2|.|TRBV6-1|TRBD1
CASSRLDRAAYGYTF
TGTGCCAGCAGTCGACTGGACAGGGCGGCCTATGGCTACACCTTC
>TRBJ2-1|many|TRBV6-1|TRBD2
CASSVTSGRTEQFF
TGTGCCAGCAGTGTAACTAGCGGGAGAACTGAGCAGTTCTTC
>TRBJ2-7|few|TRBV4-1|.
CASSQGLNSYEQYF
TGCGCCAGCAGCCAAGGTCTCAACTCCTACGAGCAGTACTTC
>TRBJ2-7|.|TRBV25-1|.
CASSDRLFEQYF
TGTGCCAGCAGTGACCGACTATTCGAGCAGTACTTC
>TRBJ2-3|many|TRBV12-3/TRBV12-4|.
CASSDGVIDTQYF
TGTGCCAGCAGTGATGGGGTAATAGATACGCAGTATTTT
>TRBJ2-7|many|TRBV14|TRBD1
CASRQQGAYEQYF
TGTGCCAGCCGCCAACAGGGGGCCTACGAGCAGTACTTC
>TRBJ1-6|few|TRBV19|TRBD1
CASRKPGQGTSPLHF
TGTGCCAGTAGAAAGCCGGGACAGGGTACTTCACCCCTCCACTTT
>TRBJ2-7|many|TRBV5-1|.
CASSLMTQTYEQYF
TGCGCCAGCAGCTTGATGACACAAACCTACGAGCAGTACTTC
>TRBJ1-1|many|TRBV5-4|TRBD1
CASSPMTGGKGNTEAFF
TGTGCCAGCAGCCCGATGACAGGGGGCAAGGGGAACACTGAAGCTTTCTTT
>TRBJ1-2|few|TRBV27|TRBD1
CASSLPMTGKVVELNYGYTF
TGTGCCAGCAGTTTACCAATGACAGGGAAGGTGGTAGAGCTTAACTATGGCTACACCTTC
>TRBJ1-5|many|TRBV6-1|.
CASGANLQPQHF
TGTGCCAGCGGGGCGAACTTACAGCCCCAGCATTTT
>TRBJ2-7|.|TRBV6-5|.
CASSYRQGTYEQYF
TGTGCCAGCAGTTACCGGCAGGGCACCTACGAGCAGTACTTC
>TRBJ2-1|few|TRBV19|TRBD1
CASRQGSWHNEQFF
TGTGCCAGCCGACAGGGTTCTTGGCACAATGAGCAGTTCTTC
>TRBJ1-5|many|TRBV5-1|.
CASSPGTSSGQPQHF
TGCGCCAGCAGCCCCGGGACATCAAGCGGTCAGCCCCAGCATTTT
>TRBJ1-1|.|TRBV29-1|.
CSVKPGNTEAFF
TGCAGCGTTAAACCTGGGAACACTGAAGCTTTCTTT